This TCR beta chain was profiled in a study of cytomegalovirus exposure and HLA in healthy donors. The PCR had 60 Vbeta and 13 Jbeta primers. Some clones are missing from TCRdb's copy, which holds only in-frame ones; the method was immunoSEQ multiplex PCR. The sample holds some 98,000 clones, approximately 78% seen once. The CDR3 extends over 15 amino acids. The V gene's germline CDR1 is SGHDT and CDR2 YYEEEE. J lost 6 bases, V lost 3 bases, and 6 bases had no gene match. The TCR was taken from a man between 40 and 49 years old in good health and CMV-seronegative. Sample: PBMCs. The chain has TRBV5-6 and TRBJ2-3, with 11 positions matching TRBD1. The CDR3 bases are TGTGCCAGCAGCTCCCGGGACAGGGGGATCGATACGCAGTATTTT. Translating it yields CASSSRDRGIDTQYF.